A single sample gave rise to the 10 T cell receptor beta chains below, sequenced in a study of T cells in Graves' hyperthyroidism and ophthalmopathy. RNA transcripts gave rise to amplified TCR beta CDR3 regions. The HTBI primer set drove a first-round RT-PCR of the TCR CDR3. TCRdb processed the multiplex PCR reads anew with MiXCR; each CDR3 protein has one entry. The sample yields over 250,000 distinct CDR3 sequences, roughly 13% seen once. Sequenced material: blood. These receptors were collected from a middle-aged woman with Graves' ophthalmopathy.

This clonotype was detected many times. V and J are TRBV24-1 and TRBJ2-7; 7 bases fit TRBD2. This CDR3 is 12 amino acids long. V lost 3 bases and J lost 6; bases outside the gene matches: 1. Per germline, CDR1 KGHDR and CDR2 SFDVKD. The CDR3 protein is CATSDTGGEQYF. The CDR3 nucleotides are TGTGCCACCAGTGATACGGGAGGCGAGCAGTACTTC.

This clonotype has ten or more counts. The chain couples TRBV11-2 to TRBJ2-1, with 7 bases that match TRBD1. The CDR3 extends over 14 amino acids. CDR1 is SGHAT and CDR2 is FQNNGV in the germline V gene. Losses at the gene ends were 1 base for V and 9 bases for J; bases not matched to a gene: 6. CDR3 sequence: CASSLGTGLFEQFF. The CDR3 DNA reads as TGTGCCAGCAGCTTAGGGACAGGTCTTTTTGAGCAGTTCTTC. Together with reference TRBV11-2 and TRBJ2-1, the CDR3 gives the full variable domain: EAGVAQSPRYKIIEKRQSVAFWCNPISGHATLYWYQQILGQGPKLLIQFQNNGVVDDSQLPKDRFSAERLKGVDSTLKIQPAKLEDSAVYLCASSLGTGLFEQFFGPGTRLTVL.

There are many counts of this clonotype. V gene TRBV3-1 combines with J gene TRBJ2-3, with D possibly being TRBD1 or TRBD2 (5 bases each). The ends were cut back, 4 bases at V and 9 bases at J, with 17 bases in the middle. The germline CDR1 and CDR2 sequences are LGHDT and YNNKEL (reference sequence). The CDR3 is 14 residues long. CDR3 sequence reads: CASSPRHLGDTQYF. The CDR3 DNA is TGTGCCAGCAGCCCGCGCCATTTAGGGGACACGCAGTATTTT.

This clonotype was seen ten or more times. CDR3 DNA sequence: TGTGCCAGCAGCGTAGGAGCTCGATTGCAAAAAGATACGCAGTATTTT. This encodes CASSVGARLQKDTQYF. The gene calls are TRBV9 and TRBJ2-3; D is uncertain. The V end lost 0 bases, the J end lost 5 bases, and 16 bases lay between the germline ends. CDR1 and CDR2 (germline): SGDLS, YYNGEE. The CDR3 runs to 16 residues. The full variable domain, with the rest looked up from reference TRBV9 and TRBJ2-3, is DSGVTQTPKHLITATGQRVTLRCSPRSGDLSVYWYQQSLDQGLQFLIQYYNGEERAKGNILERFSAQQFPDLHSELNLSSLELGDSALYFCASSVGARLQKDTQYFGPGTRLTVL.

The table lists this clonotype with many counts. In nucleotides, the CDR3 is TGTGCCAGCAGCCAACCGGGACTAGCGGGTCATGATGAGCAGTTCTTC. This sequence encodes CASSQPGLAGHDEQFF. The J gene is TRBJ2-1, the V gene TRBV14; 12 bases agree with TRBD2. V was pared by 2 bases and J by 8 bases, with 7 bases of the junction left unmatched. The CDR3 totals 16 residues. Per germline, CDR1 SGHDN and CDR2 FVKESK. The entire variable domain, with the rest obtained from reference TRBV14 and TRBJ2-1, is as follows: EAGVTQFPSHSVIEKGQTVTLRCDPISGHDNLYWYRRVMGKEIKFLLHFVKESKQDESGMPNNRFLAERTGGTYSTLKVQPAELEDSGVYFCASSQPGLAGHDEQFFGPGTRLTVL.

This sequence joins TRBV18 and TRBJ2-7, with a weak D call TRBD2 (6 bases). This CDR3 comprises 13 residues. CDR1 is KGHSH and CDR2 is LQKENI in the germline V gene. The ends were cut back, 6 bases at V and 4 bases at J, with 13 bases in the middle. In DNA form, the CDR3 reads TGTGCCAGCTCTCACGGGACTGCTTACGAGCAGTACTTC. Translation gives CASSHGTAYEQYF.

This clonotype has a count of ten or more. The chain has TRBV25-1 and TRBJ1-5, with D uncertain. The V gene's germline CDR1 is MGHDK and CDR2 SYGVNS. The CDR3 is 14 amino acids. The V end was cut by 0 bases, the J end by 5 bases, with 8 bases between. As DNA, the CDR3 is TGTGCCAGCAGTGAATACGGAGGAGATCAGCCCCAGCATTTT. It specifies CASSEYGGDQPQHF.

In its sample, this clonotype was seen a few times. The CDR3 loop reads CAISEEGTDEQFF. The CDR3 DNA sequence: TGTGCCATCAGTGAGGAAGGGACCGATGAGCAGTTCTTC. This chain links TRBV10-3 with TRBJ2-1; D could derive from TRBD1 or TRBD2 (5 bases each). This CDR3 is built from 13 residues. Germline-derived CDR1 and CDR2 are ENHRY and SYGVKD. The V end was cut by 2 bases, the J end by 8 bases, with 10 bases between.

This clonotype came up a few times. The chain has TRBV20-1 and TRBJ1-2; 8 bases map to TRBD1. Germline values: CDR1 DFQATT, CDR2 SNEGSKA (reference sequence). The CDR3 length is 12 residues. V gave up 6 bases and J gave up 4 bases; unmatched junction bases: 4. The chain's CDR3 is CSARTGPYGYTF. The CDR3 coding sequence is TGCAGTGCCCGGACAGGGCCCTATGGCTACACCTTC.

This clonotype was found many times. The V and J genes are TRBV7-8 and TRBJ2-7, with D perhaps TRBD2 (6 bases). This CDR3 contains 13 residues. Germline CDR1 SGHVS, CDR2 FQNEAQ. Trimming took off 0 bases at V and 5 bases at J, with 8 bases between the two ends. The CDR3 protein is CASSLASGDEQYF. In DNA, the CDR3 is TGTGCCAGCAGCTTAGCTTCGGGGGACGAGCAGTACTTC.